This T cell receptor (beta chain) stems from a study of blood T cell repertoires in COVID-19. The overall study: Material from acute and convalescent COVID-19 was sourced from the United States, Italy and Spain.

Sequencing used immunoSEQ multiplex PCR; TCRdb keeps in-frame clones, though not all of them. The profile shows 250,000 to 350,000 clones, approximately 88% of them singletons. This TCR was sampled from a human donor with COVID-19, enrolled during active disease. The donor label of this sample is uncertain. Sequencing was done on a sample of peripheral blood.

CDR3 bases: TGCAGCGTTGGACTAGCGGGAGGGATTGAGCAGTACTTC. Its translation is CSVGLAGGIEQYF. The chain joins TRBV29-1 to TRBJ2-7; 14 nucleotides align to TRBD2. CDR1 is SQVTM, CDR2 ANQGSEA, per germline. This CDR3 contains 13 residues. After removal of 4 bases from V and 7 bases from J, the junction contained 3 bases not matched to a gene.